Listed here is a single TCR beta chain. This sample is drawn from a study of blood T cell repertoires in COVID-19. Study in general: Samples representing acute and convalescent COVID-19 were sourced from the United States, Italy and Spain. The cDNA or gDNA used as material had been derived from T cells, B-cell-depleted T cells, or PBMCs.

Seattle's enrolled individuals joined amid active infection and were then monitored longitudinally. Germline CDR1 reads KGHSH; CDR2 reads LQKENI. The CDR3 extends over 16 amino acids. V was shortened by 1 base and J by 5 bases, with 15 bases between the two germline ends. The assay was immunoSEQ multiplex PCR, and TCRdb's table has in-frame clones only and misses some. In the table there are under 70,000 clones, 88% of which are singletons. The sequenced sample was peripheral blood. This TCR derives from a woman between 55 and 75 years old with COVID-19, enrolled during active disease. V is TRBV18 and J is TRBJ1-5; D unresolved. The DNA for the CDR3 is TGTGCCAGCTCACCACAACCCCCACGGGATGATCAGCCCCAGCATTTT. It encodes CASSPQPPRDDQPQHF.